These 21 T cell receptor beta chains were sequenced from one sample in a study of CD8 T cells in ankylosing spondylitis (dated by TCRdb to the late 2010s). The library came from 5' RACE. The data were produced on an Illumina HiSeq 2500. TCRdb reprocessing: public reads trimmed at Q25 with fastp, clones called with MiXCR, in-frame beta chains kept. Every CDR3 protein is listed once, alongside the most common genes and DNA of its rows. The sample has about 240,000 distinct CDR3 sequences on record, 8% to 11% of them singletons. The leading ten clones occupy less than 3% of the sample. Input material: blood, either unsorted or a sorted T cell fraction (not recorded which). These receptors were collected from a male donor with ankylosing spondylitis or in good health (not recorded which).

This clonotype has a handful of counts. This chain links TRBV20-1 with TRBJ2-7, with TRBD2 matching 7 bases. From germline, CDR1 is DFQATT and CDR2 SNEGSKA (reference sequence). After removal of 4 bases from V and 0 bases from J, the junction contained 6 bases not matched to a gene. This CDR3 has 14 residues. The CDR3 DNA reads as TGCAGTGCTACGAGCGGGGAGATCTCCTACGAGCAGTACTTC. Protein sequence: CSATSGEISYEQYF.

CDR3 in amino acids: CASSSSRGNEQYF. The CDR3 DNA is TGTGCCAGCAGCTCAAGCCGGGGGAACGAGCAGTACTTC. V is TRBV7-8 and J is TRBJ2-7, with a tentative D call TRBD2 (6 bases). The germline V and J ends were trimmed by 4 bases and 5 bases, with 12 bases remaining between them. The CDR3 has 13 residues. CDR1 is SGHVS and CDR2 is FQNEAQ in the germline V gene.

This clonotype has at least ten counts. The rearrangement joins TRBV6-1 to TRBJ1-6; D gene ambiguous. Germline V lookup: CDR1 MNHNS, CDR2 SASEGT. The V gene lost 6 bases and the J gene lost 7 bases, with 10 bases spanning the gap. The CDR3 contains 13 residues. The CDR3 region has the DNA TGTGCCAGCAGCACGGGGAGGAATTCACCCCTCCACTTT. This gives the protein CASSTGRNSPLHF.

The rearrangement uses TRBV7-9 and TRBJ2-4, with TRBD2 identical over 9 bases. V lost 3 bases, J lost 9 bases, and 6 bases stayed unmatched. Germline V gene sequence: CDR1 SEHNR, CDR2 FQNEAQ (reference sequence). The CDR3 sequence is 14 residues long. The DNA for the CDR3 is TGTGCCAGCAGCTTTAGCGGGAGTCTGCCCATTCAGTACTTC. It encodes CASSFSGSLPIQYF. Full variable domain (missing parts from reference TRBV7-9 and TRBJ2-4): DTGVSQNPRHKITKRGQNVTFRCDPISEHNRLYWYRQTLGQGPEFLTYFQNEAQLEKSRLLSDRFSAERPKGSFSTLEIQRTEQGDSAMYLCASSFSGSLPIQYFGAGTRLSVL.

This clonotype was detected only a few times. The chain carries TRBV18 and TRBJ2-2; maybe TRBD1 (5 bases). This CDR3 comprises 14 residues. V was trimmed by 3 bases and J by 1 base, leaving 6 bases between them. Germline CDR1 and CDR2: KGHSH and LQKENI. The CDR3: CASSPGQNTGELFF. The CDR3 DNA reads TGTGCCAGCTCACCGGGGCAGAACACCGGGGAGCTGTTTTTT.

The chain carries TRBV20-1 and TRBJ2-7; D remains unclear. The germline V and J ends were trimmed by 0 bases and 2 bases, with 5 bases remaining between them. The CDR3 sequence is 12 residues long. CDR1 DFQATT and CDR2 SNEGSKA come from the germline V gene (reference sequence). The CDR3 region has the DNA TGCAGTGCTAGAGACAGAACCTACGAGCAGTACTTC. Protein: CSARDRTYEQYF.

This clonotype was counted many times. The rearrangement joins TRBV27 to TRBJ1-1; TRBD1 is a possible D gene (6 bases). V was shortened by 6 bases and J by 4 bases, with 18 bases between the two germline ends. The CDR3 length is 15 residues. Germline CDR1 is MNHEY and CDR2 is SMNVEV (reference sequence). CDR3 DNA: TGTGCCAGCAGCCCAACGGGGGGCTGGGGCACTGAAGCTTTCTTT. Translating it yields CASSPTGGWGTEAFF.

This clonotype was counted at least ten times. The gene calls are TRBV4-2 and TRBJ2-5; 10 bases match TRBD2. Unmatched junction bases numbered 8, after V lost 5 bases and J lost 5 bases. The germline gives CDR1 LGHNA, CDR2 YNFKEQ. This CDR3 spans 15 amino acids. CDR3 residues: CASSSSGGAWETQYF. As DNA, the CDR3 is TGTGCCAGCAGCTCAAGCGGGGGGGCCTGGGAGACCCAGTACTTC.

This clonotype was recorded only once. The CDR3 nucleotides read TGTGCCAGCAGTGGGGATAACTATGGCTACACCTTC. Its translation is CASSGDNYGYTF. The chain is built from TRBV5-6 and TRBJ1-2; D gene ambiguous. Germline V lookup: CDR1 SGHDT, CDR2 YYEEEE. The CDR3 runs to 12 residues. Trimming removed 5 bases from V and 1 base from J, with 6 bases in between.

This clonotype has ten or more counts. This sequence joins TRBV3-1 and TRBJ1-1; D not resolved. Trimming left V 1 base short and J 0 bases short, with 6 bases between. Germline V gene lookup returns CDR1 LGHDT and CDR2 YNNKEL (reference sequence). The length of the CDR3 is 14 residues. The CDR3 DNA is TGTGCCAGCAGCCAAGCCGTCATGAACACTGAAGCTTTCTTT. Its protein is CASSQAVMNTEAFF. The complete variable domain, with remaining parts taken from reference TRBV3-1 and TRBJ1-1, reads DTAVSQTPKYLVTQMGNDKSIKCEQNLGHDTMYWYKQDSKKFLKIMFSYNNKELIINETVPNRFSPKSPDKAHLNLHINSLELGDSAVYFCASSQAVMNTEAFFGQGTRLTVV.

CDR3 in DNA: TGTGCCAGCAGCTCCCCGACAGGCGGAGAGACCCAGTACTTC. Translation gives CASSSPTGGETQYF. The chain recombines TRBV7-9 with TRBJ2-5; possibly TRBD1 for D (6 bases). Trimming removed 4 bases from V and 4 bases from J, with 13 bases in between. This CDR3 region has 14 residues. Germline loops: CDR1 SEHNR, CDR2 FQNEAQ (reference sequence).

This clonotype was detected many times. The chain links TRBV10-3 to TRBJ2-1; TRBD1 agrees at 8 bases. CDR1 and CDR2 from the germline V gene are ENHRY and SYGVKD. The CDR3 is made up of 15 amino acids. V trimming: 1 base; J trimming: 8 bases; junction bases outside the gene matches: 7. CDR3 sequence reads: CAISEWTGTGDEQFF. The CDR3 DNA reads TGTGCCATCAGTGAGTGGACAGGGACGGGCGATGAGCAGTTCTTC.

The rearrangement links TRBV7-9 to TRBJ2-7; D tentatively reads TRBD1 or TRBD2 (5 bases each). The CDR3 totals 16 residues. CDR1 and CDR2 from the germline V gene are SEHNR and FQNEAQ (reference sequence). V shed 5 bases and J shed 0 bases, with 17 bases lying between them. This chain's CDR3 is CASSGAGTASSYEQYF. The CDR3 DNA reads as TGTGCCAGCAGCGGGGCCGGGACGGCCAGCTCCTACGAGCAGTACTTC.

This clonotype has ten or more counts. The V gene is TRBV10-3, the J gene TRBJ2-7, with D maybe TRBD2 (5 bases). CDR1 and CDR2 (germline): ENHRY, SYGVKD. This CDR3 has 13 residues. With 4 bases removed from V and 6 bases from J, the gap between germline ends came to 13 bases. CDR3 sequence (DNA): TGTGCCATCAGTGTCGGCAGTGGGAGCGAGCAGTACTTC. The encoded protein is CAISVGSGSEQYF.

About this clonotype: A much more abundant neighbour one base away suggests this may be a read error. This sequence joins TRBV12-3 or TRBV12-4 and TRBJ1-1; D unresolved. Trimming took 4 bases from V and 1 from J, leaving 22 bases between them. This CDR3 spans 18 amino acids. The CDR3: CASSSNPQIKAKNTEAFF. DNA of the CDR3: TGTGCCAGCAGTTCTAATCCCCAAATTAAGGCTAAGAACACTGAAGCTTTCTTT.

This clonotype appeared many times. The chain has TRBV7-2 and TRBJ2-5; D possibly corresponds to TRBD2 (5 bases). The CDR3 sequence is 15 residues long. Deletions cut 4 bases from V and 2 bases from J, with 14 bases between. Germline CDR1 is SGHTA and CDR2 is FQGNSA. CDR3 nucleotide sequence: TGTGCCAGCAGCTCGGGGAGTCCACTTCAAGAGACCCAGTACTTC. It yields the protein CASSSGSPLQETQYF.

The chain uses TRBV20-1 and TRBJ2-3; 8 bases fit TRBD2. Germline loops: CDR1 DFQATT, CDR2 SNEGSKA (reference sequence). V dropped 0 bases and J dropped 0; count of bases not matched to a gene: 8. This CDR3 is 17 amino acids long. The CDR3 sequence: CSAREGFRLASTDTQYF. CDR3 bases: TGCAGTGCTAGAGAGGGGTTCCGACTAGCGAGCACAGATACGCAGTATTTT.

The V call is TRBV5-1, the J call TRBJ2-1, with 11 bases matching TRBD2. This CDR3 has 14 residues. V lost 0 bases to trimming and J lost 9 bases; unmatched junction nucleotides: 2. CDR1 and CDR2 from the germline V gene are SGHRS and YFSETQ. CDR3 in DNA: TGCGCCAGCAGCTTGGTTACTAGCGGGAGTGAGCAGTTCTTC. Translation gives CASSLVTSGSEQFF.

This clonotype was observed at least ten times. This chain joins TRBV5-1 and TRBJ2-4, with TRBD1 matching over 8 bases. The V gene end was trimmed by 4 bases and the J gene end by 5 bases; junction bases not matched to a gene: 8. This CDR3 comprises 15 residues. Per germline, CDR1 SGHRS and CDR2 YFSETQ. CDR3 residues: CASSIDRGGENIQYF. In DNA form, the CDR3 reads TGCGCCAGCAGCATCGACAGGGGAGGCGAAAACATTCAGTACTTC.

This clonotype was counted ten times or more. The CDR3 here is CSDSSARSYNEQFF. As DNA, the CDR3 is TGCAGCGACTCTAGCGCCCGCTCCTACAATGAGCAGTTCTTC. The chain carries TRBV29-1 and TRBJ2-1, with D maybe TRBD2 (6 bases). The CDR3 is 14 amino acids. Per germline, CDR1 SQVTM and CDR2 ANQGSEA. The germline V and J ends were trimmed by 7 bases and 0 bases, with 13 bases remaining between them.

Many counts were recorded for this clonotype. The chain joins TRBV7-6 to TRBJ2-7; 7 bases map to TRBD1. V was pared by 1 base and J by 5 bases, with 2 bases of the junction left unmatched. CDR1 is SGHVS and CDR2 is FNYEAQ in the germline V gene. This CDR3 has 13 amino acids. CDR3 coding DNA: TGTGCCAGCAGCTTAGACAGGGGCGACGAGCAGTACTTC. As protein: CASSLDRGDEQYF.